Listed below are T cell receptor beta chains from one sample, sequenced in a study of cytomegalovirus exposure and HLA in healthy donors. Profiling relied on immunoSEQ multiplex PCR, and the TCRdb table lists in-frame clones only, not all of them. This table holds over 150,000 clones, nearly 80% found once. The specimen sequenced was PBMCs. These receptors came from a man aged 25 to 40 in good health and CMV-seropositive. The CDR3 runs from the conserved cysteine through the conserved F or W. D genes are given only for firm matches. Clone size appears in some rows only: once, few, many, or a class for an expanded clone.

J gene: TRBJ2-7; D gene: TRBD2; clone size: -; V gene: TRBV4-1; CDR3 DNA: TGCGCCAGCAGCCAAGAATGGCAGCGGGAGGGCCCCGAGCAGTACTTC; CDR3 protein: CASSQEWQREGPEQYF
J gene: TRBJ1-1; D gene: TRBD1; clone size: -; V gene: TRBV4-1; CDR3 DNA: TGCGCCAGCAGCCAAGATCTTATGACTTTTGGGACAGGGAAAAAAATGGGCACTGAAGCTTTCTTT; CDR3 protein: CASSQDLMTFGTGKKMGTEAFF
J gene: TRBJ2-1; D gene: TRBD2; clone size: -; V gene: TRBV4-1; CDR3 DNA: TGCGCCAGCAGACCGAGCGGGAGGGCCTCAGATGAGCAGTTCTTC; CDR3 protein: CASRPSGRASDEQFF
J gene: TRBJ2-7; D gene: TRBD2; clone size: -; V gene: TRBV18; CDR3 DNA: TGTGCCAGCTCACCCCTAGGGGCAAGCGGGAACTACGAGCAGTACTTC; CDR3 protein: CASSPLGASGNYEQYF
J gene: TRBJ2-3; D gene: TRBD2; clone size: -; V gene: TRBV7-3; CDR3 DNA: TGTGCCAGCAGCTTATTTGTTAGCGGGAGAGGAGATACGCAGTATTTT; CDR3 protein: CASSLFVSGRGDTQYF
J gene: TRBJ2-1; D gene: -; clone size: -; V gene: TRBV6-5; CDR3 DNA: TGTGCCAGCAGGCCTAGCGCCGCCCACAATGAGCAGTTCTTC; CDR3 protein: CASRPSAAHNEQFF
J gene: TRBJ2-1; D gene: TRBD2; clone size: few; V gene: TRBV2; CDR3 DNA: TGTGCCAGCAAAGCTACTAAGCGGGAGGGAGGTGCGGTGCAGTTCTTC; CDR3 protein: CASKATKREGGAVQFF
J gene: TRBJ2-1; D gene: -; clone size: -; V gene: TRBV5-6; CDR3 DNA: TGTGCCAGCAGCCCCGGGTACATCAGTGAGCAGTTCTTC; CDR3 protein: CASSPGYISEQFF
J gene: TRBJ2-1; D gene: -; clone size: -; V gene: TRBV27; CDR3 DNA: TGTGCCAGCAGTTTAGTCTCTAGCTCCTACAATGAGCAGTTCTTC; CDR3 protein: CASSLVSSSYNEQFF
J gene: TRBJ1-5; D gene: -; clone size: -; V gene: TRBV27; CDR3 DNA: TGTGCCAGCAGTACAACAGGGACCCATCAGCCCCAGCATTTT; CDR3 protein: CASSTTGTHQPQHF
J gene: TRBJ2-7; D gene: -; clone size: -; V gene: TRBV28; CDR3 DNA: TGTGCCAGCAGTTTTCGGGCAGGGAGGCACGAGCAGTACTTC; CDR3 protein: CASSFRAGRHEQYF
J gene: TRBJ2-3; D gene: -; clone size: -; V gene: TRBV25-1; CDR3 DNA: TGTGCCAGCAGTGAAGGTCAGGCCAGCACAGATACGCAGTATTTT; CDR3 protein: CASSEGQASTDTQYF
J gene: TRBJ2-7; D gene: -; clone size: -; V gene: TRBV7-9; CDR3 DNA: TGTGCCAGCAGCTCCCGCCCCGACTACGAGCAGTACTTC; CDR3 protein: CASSSRPDYEQYF
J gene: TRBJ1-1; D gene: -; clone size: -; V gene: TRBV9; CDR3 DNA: TGTGCCAGCAGCGTAGTTACGGGGGGGGCTGAAGCTTTCTTT; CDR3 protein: CASSVVTGGAEAFF
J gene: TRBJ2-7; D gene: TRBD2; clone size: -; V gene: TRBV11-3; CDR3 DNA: TGTGCCAGCAGCATGGGGGAGGGCTCCTACGAGCAGTACTTC; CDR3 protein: CASSMGEGSYEQYF
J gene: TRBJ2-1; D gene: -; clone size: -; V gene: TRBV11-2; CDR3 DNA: TGTGCCAGCAGCTTAGCTATAGCGGCTGAGCAGTTCTTC; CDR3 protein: CASSLAIAAEQFF
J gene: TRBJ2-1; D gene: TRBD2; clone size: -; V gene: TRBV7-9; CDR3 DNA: TGTGCCAGCAGCCGACTAACTAGCGCCTCGACCTACAATGAGCAGTTCTTC; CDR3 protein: CASSRLTSASTYNEQFF
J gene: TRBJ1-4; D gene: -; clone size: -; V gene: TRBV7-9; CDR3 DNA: TGTGCCAGCAGCTCTCAGGCAGGGGTGGATGAAAAACTGTTTTTT; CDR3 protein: CASSSQAGVDEKLFF
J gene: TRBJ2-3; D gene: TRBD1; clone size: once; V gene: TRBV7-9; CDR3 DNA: TGTGCCAGCAGCTTCAGACAGGGGGGAAAAGATACGCAGTATTTT; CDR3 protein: CASSFRQGGKDTQYF
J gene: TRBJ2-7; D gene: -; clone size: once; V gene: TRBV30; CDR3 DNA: TGTGCCTGGAGCATACGACAGGTCGCCGAGCAGTACTTC; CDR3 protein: CAWSIRQVAEQYF
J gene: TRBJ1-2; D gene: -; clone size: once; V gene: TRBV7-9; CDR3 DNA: TGTGCCAGTGGAGGGGTGGCCCAGTCCTATGGCTACACCTTC; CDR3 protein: CASGGVAQSYGYTF
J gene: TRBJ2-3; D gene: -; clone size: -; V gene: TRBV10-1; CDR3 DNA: TGCGCCAGCAATATCCTAAGAGATACGCAGTATTTT; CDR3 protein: CASNILRDTQYF
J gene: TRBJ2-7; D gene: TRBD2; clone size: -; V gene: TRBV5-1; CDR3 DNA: TGCGCCAGCAGCTTGGACCCGACTAGCTCCGGTTTTTACGAGCAGTACTTC; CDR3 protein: CASSLDPTSSGFYEQYF
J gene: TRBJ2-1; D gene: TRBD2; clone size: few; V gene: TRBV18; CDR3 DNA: TGTGCCAGCTCACCATACCAACCGGGACTAGAGAATGAGCAGTTCTTC; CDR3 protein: CASSPYQPGLENEQFF
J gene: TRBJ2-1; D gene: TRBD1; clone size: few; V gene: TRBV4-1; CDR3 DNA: TGCGCCAGCAGCCCCAGGGGGTTTGAGCAGTTCTTC; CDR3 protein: CASSPRGFEQFF
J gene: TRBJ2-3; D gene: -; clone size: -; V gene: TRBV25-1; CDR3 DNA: TGTGCCAGCAGTGAATATACCCAGGACACTGACACAGATACGCAGTATTTT; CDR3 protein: CASSEYTQDTDTDTQYF
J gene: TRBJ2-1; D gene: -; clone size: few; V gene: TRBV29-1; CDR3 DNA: TGCAGCGTTGAAGAGGGGGCGGGAGAGGGTGAGCAGTTCTTC; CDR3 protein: CSVEEGAGEGEQFF
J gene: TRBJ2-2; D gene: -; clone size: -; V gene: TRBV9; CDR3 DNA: TGTGCCAGCAGCAAATGGGCAGAGAACACCGGGGAGCTGTTTTTT; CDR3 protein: CASSKWAENTGELFF
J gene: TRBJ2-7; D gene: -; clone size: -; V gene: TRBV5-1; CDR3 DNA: TGCGCCAGCAGCTTGGAAGGGGGAGACTACGAGCAGTACTTC; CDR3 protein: CASSLEGGDYEQYF
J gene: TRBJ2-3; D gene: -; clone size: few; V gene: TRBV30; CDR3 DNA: TGTGCCTGGAGTATAACGGCAGGGACAGATACGCAGTATTTT; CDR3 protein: CAWSITAGTDTQYF
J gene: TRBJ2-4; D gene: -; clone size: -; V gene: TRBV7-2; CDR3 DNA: TGTGCCAGCAGCTTAGGAGGGGGCGGGGTGGGACAGTACTTC; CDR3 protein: CASSLGGGGVGQYF
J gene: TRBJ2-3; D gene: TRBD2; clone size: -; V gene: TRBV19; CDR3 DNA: TGTGCCAGTAGTAAAAATAGCGGGAGGGGTAGCACAGATACGCAGTATTTT; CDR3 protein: CASSKNSGRGSTDTQYF
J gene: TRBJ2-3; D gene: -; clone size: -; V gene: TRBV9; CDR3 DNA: TGTGCCAGCAGCGTAGGGGGCGCAGGGTGGGGATTCACAGATACGCAGTATTTT; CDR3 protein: CASSVGGAGWGFTDTQYF
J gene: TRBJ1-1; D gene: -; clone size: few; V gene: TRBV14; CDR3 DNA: TGTGCCAGCAGCCAAGATCTGGGGGAGGGTGTAGCTTTCTTT; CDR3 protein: CASSQDLGEGVAFF
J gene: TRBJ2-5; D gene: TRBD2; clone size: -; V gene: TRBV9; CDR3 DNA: TGTGCCAGCAGCCCCGGGACTAGCGTTCAAGAGACCCAGTACTTC; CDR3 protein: CASSPGTSVQETQYF
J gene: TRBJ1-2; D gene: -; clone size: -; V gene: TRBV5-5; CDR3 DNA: TGTGCCAGCAGCTTGGCGGAGGGAATGCGGGTTGGCTACACCTTC; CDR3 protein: CASSLAEGMRVGYTF
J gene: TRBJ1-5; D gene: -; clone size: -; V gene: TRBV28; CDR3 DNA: TGTGCCAGCGAGTGGCAGGGAAATCAGCCCCAGCATTTT; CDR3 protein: CASEWQGNQPQHF
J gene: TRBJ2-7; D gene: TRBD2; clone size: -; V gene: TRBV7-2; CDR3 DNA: TGTGCCAGCAGCTTGGGAGGGACGGCGGCCTACGAGCAGTACTTC; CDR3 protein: CASSLGGTAAYEQYF
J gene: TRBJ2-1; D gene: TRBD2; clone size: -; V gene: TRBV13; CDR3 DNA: TGTGCCAGCAGCTTAGAAAAGACTAGCGGGAGATACAATGAGCAGTTCTTC; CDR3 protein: CASSLEKTSGRYNEQFF
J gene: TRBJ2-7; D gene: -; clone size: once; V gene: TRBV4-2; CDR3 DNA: TGTGCCAGCAGCCAAGATCTCCAGGGCCCCGCCTACGAGCAGTACTTC; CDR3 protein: CASSQDLQGPAYEQYF
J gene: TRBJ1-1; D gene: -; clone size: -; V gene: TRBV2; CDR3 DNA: TGTGCCAGCAGTGACCCGGTGGGAGACACTGAAGCTTTCTTT; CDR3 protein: CASSDPVGDTEAFF
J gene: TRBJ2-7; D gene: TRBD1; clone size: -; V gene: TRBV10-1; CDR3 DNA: TGCGCCAGCAGTGAGTCCGGACAGGGCTACGAGCAGTACTTC; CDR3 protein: CASSESGQGYEQYF